The 7 T cell receptor beta chains reported below all come from one sample, sequenced in a study of Graves' ophthalmopathy and Graves' hyperthyroidism. The sequenced template was RNA, covering the TCR beta CDR3 region. Second-round multiplex PCR came after a first-round RT-PCR that employed HTBI primers. TCRdb used MiXCR to reprocess the multiplex PCR reads, holding one entry per CDR3 protein. The sample consists of 650,000 to 900,000 distinct CDR3 sequences, approximately 40% of them appearing once. The source material was peripheral blood. These receptors all come from an adult man with Graves' ophthalmopathy.

This clonotype was picked up many times. This sequence joins TRBV6-5 and TRBJ1-1; D ambiguous. The CDR3 is 13 residues long. V shed 2 bases and J shed 4 bases, with 8 bases lying between them. The germline V gene encodes CDR1 MNHEY and CDR2 SVGAGI. The CDR3 bases are TGTGCCAGCAGTTACGGGCGGGGCACTGAAGCTTTCTTT. Translated: CASSYGRGTEAFF.

This clonotype was observed a single time. One end of the junction does not line up with germline, which may come from a read error. The chain couples TRBV25-1 to TRBJ2-2; 8 bases are a match to TRBD1. This CDR3 is built from 16 residues. CDR1 MGHDK and CDR2 SYGVNS come from the germline V gene. The CDR3 loop reads CASSLTGQAVSGELSF. Here the CDR3 DNA reads TGTGCCAGCAGCTTGACGGGACAGGCAGTTTCCGGGGAGCTGTCTTTT.

This clonotype was picked up many times. This chain connects TRBV12-3 or TRBV12-4 to TRBJ1-6, with no clear D. The CDR3 has 12 amino acids. V lost 3 bases and J 8 bases, leaving 5 bases between the germline ends. The CDR3 DNA is TGTGCCAGCAGTTTCACTGATTCACCCCTCCACTTT. It translates to CASSFTDSPLHF.

On this clonotype: A much larger clone lies one base from this, so it may be a read error. This chain connects TRBV19 to TRBJ1-1; D possibly corresponds to TRBD1 (5 bases). The CDR3 is made up of 15 amino acids. The V gene's germline CDR1 is LNHDA and CDR2 SQIVND (reference sequence). CDR3 residues: CASSIITGPNTEALF. In nucleotides, the CDR3 is TGTGCCAGTAGTATAATCACAGGACCGAACACTGAAGCTCTCTTT.

This clonotype was recorded a few times. The chain links TRBV4-1 to TRBJ1-1; D gene ambiguous. Per germline, CDR1 MGHRA and CDR2 YSYEKL. The CDR3 is 15 residues long. The ends were cut back, 1 base at V and 3 bases at J, with 12 bases in the middle. The DNA for the CDR3 is TGCGCCAGCAGCCAAGGAAGGAGGAGAGACACTGAAGCTTTCTTT. This encodes CASSQGRRRDTEAFF.

This clonotype was observed a few times. This chain connects TRBV12-3 or TRBV12-4 to TRBJ1-2; 7 bases line up with TRBD1. J gave up 2 bases and V 3 bases, and 9 bases lay outside the gene matches. The CDR3 has 16 residues. The CDR3 spells CASSFPSPGGNYGYTF. In DNA, the CDR3 is TGTGCCAGCAGTTTTCCGTCGCCAGGGGGAAACTATGGCTACACCTTC.

The chain has TRBV2 and TRBJ2-7, with D tentatively TRBD1 (5 bases). Trimming stripped 6 bases from V and 5 bases from J, with 17 bases between. CDR3 length equals 14 residues. Germline assignment: CDR1 SNHLY and CDR2 FYNNEI. The CDR3 protein is CASSSPDSFDEQYF. CDR3 nucleotides: TGTGCCAGCAGCTCACCAGACAGTTTCGACGAGCAGTACTTC.